What follows are 2 T cell receptor beta chains derived from one specimen sequenced in a study of OX40 agonist ivuxolimab in advanced cancers. Profiling relied on immunoSEQ multiplex PCR, and the TCRdb table lists in-frame clones only, not all of them. The data contain approximately 42,000 clones, 88% of them singletons. This material consisted of CD4+ or CD8+ T cells sorted from blood, taken in a trial of the OX40 agonist ivuxolimab. Receptors originate from an adult with an advanced solid tumor such as melanoma, head and neck, liver or kidney cancer.

V usage is TRBV7-2 and J usage is TRBJ2-7; no reliable D call. CDR3 length equals 15 residues. V was clipped by 0 bases and J by 3 bases, with 12 bases between them. In germline, CDR1 is SGHTA, CDR2 FQGNSA. The CDR3 sequence is CASSLAFGSNYEQYV. CDR3 coding DNA: TGTGCCAGCAGCTTAGCTTTCGGTAGCAACTACGAGCAGTACGTC.

This rearrangement joins TRBV19 to TRBJ2-2; D is unresolved. The V end was cut by 5 bases, the J end by 4 bases, with 8 bases between. Germline lookup yields CDR1 LNHDA and CDR2 SQIVND (reference sequence). The CDR3 is made up of 13 amino acids. This CDR3 reads CASSPVLTGELFF. DNA of the CDR3: TGTGCCAGTAGTCCCGTTCTCACCGGGGAGCTGTTTTTT.